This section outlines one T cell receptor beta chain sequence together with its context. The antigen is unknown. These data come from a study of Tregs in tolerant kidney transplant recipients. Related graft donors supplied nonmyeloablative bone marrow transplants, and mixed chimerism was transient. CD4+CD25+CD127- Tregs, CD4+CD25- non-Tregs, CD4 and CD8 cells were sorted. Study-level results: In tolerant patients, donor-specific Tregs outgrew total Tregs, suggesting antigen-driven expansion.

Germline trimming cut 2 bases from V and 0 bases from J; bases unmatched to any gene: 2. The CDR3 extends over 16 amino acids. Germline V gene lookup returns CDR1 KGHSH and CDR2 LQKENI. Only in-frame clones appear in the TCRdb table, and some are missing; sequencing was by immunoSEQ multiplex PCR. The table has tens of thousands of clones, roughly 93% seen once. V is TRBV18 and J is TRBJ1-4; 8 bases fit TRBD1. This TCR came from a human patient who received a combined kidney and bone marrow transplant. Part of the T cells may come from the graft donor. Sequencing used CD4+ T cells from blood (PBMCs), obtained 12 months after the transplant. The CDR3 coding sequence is TGTGCCAGCTCACCAGGGACAGGTGCAACTAATGAAAAACTGTTTTTT. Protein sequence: CASSPGTGATNEKLFF.